This TCR beta chain derives from a study of OX40 agonist ivuxolimab in advanced cancers. About the research overall: Administration of intravenous ivuxolimab to patients occurred every 2 weeks at 0.01 to 10 mg/kg. Study conclusions and caveats: In the expanded peripheral T cells, antigen specificity was never determined. Averaging showed that CD8+ T cells had more expanded clones than CD4+ did.

Comment on this clone: Its antigen is as yet unknown.

Sequencing used immunoSEQ multiplex PCR; TCRdb keeps in-frame clones, though not all of them. The sample carries 45,000 or so clones, approximately 90% recorded once. The CDR3 contains 15 residues. Trimming shortened V by 8 bases and J by 7 bases, and 21 bases separated the two germline ends. CDR1 is SGHVS and CDR2 is FQNEAQ in the germline V gene. The sequenced sample was CD4+ or CD8+ T cells sorted from blood, obtained in a trial of the OX40 agonist ivuxolimab. The sequence was obtained from an adult with an advanced solid tumor such as melanoma, head and neck, liver or kidney cancer. The chain couples TRBV7-8 to TRBJ2-1, with D perhaps TRBD1 or TRBD2 (6 bases each). Here the CDR3 reads CASSRDGGEANEQFF. DNA of the CDR3: TGTGCCAGCTCTCGGGACGGGGGCGAGGCGAATGAGCAGTTCTTC.